This entry describes one T cell receptor (beta chain). Its antigen is not known. The junction and the germline gene differ at one end; a read error may be behind it. From germline, CDR1 is MNHNY and CDR2 SVGAGI (reference sequence). The CDR3 is 15 amino acids. This entry belongs to a study of tumor-infiltrating lymphocytes in primary liver carcinoma. For each extraction, RNA and DNA were obtained together from about 20-30 mg of unsorted bulk tissue. Tumors were each sampled at five separate regions. The authors made TCR beta cDNA from 450 to 600 ng total RNA with a constant-region primer. Investigators got TCR beta libraries out of three nested multiplex PCR rounds, done with slightly modified ARM-PCR. With TRBV1-TRBV30 forward primers and a C-beta reverse primer, the first two PCR rounds were run for 9 to 10 cycles each. Via MiXCR, TCRdb re-called the multiplex PCR reads, giving one row per CDR3 protein. Of tens of thousands of distinct CDR3 sequences in the sample, over 60% were seen once.

Findings and limits, study-wide: Only about 8-25% of top clones appeared in all five tumor regions.

Source material: liver tumor tissue from sampling region 4. Subset reported: tumor region T4, right-lateral pole. The J gene is TRBJ2-6, the V gene TRBV6-6; D gene uncertain. The source of this sequence is a man aged 35-49 years with primary liver carcinoma and hepatitis B virus infection. This CDR3 reads CASSYSNSVANVLTF. The CDR3 DNA reads as TGTGCGAGCAGTTACTCGAACTCTGTGGCCAACGTCCTGACTTTC.